Listed below are T cell receptor beta chains from one sample, sequenced in a study of identical twins. TCRdb redid the calling of the 5' RACE reads with MiXCR, one entry per CDR3 protein. The sample has about 890,000 distinct CDR3 sequences, about 12% seen once. Separately, the same data were catalogued under a study of yellow fever vaccine responses in identical twins.

Input material: PBMCs. The receptors here all came from a woman younger than 35 in good health. Both conserved end residues are part of each CDR3. Fields, in order: V gene, D gene, J gene, clone size, CDR3 DNA, CDR3 protein. The D gene is left open where the match is weak. Clone size is shown for a subset of rows, as once, few, many or a class of expanded clone.

TRBV5-1	.	TRBJ2-7	few	TGCGCCAGCAGCTTCGACAGCTACGGGTCCTACGAGCAGTACTTC	CASSFDSYGSYEQYF
TRBV7-9	.	TRBJ2-1	few	TGTGCCAGCAGCTCCTCGGGTCCGCGGGTGGAGCAGTTCTTC	CASSSSGPRVEQFF
TRBV12-3/TRBV12-4	.	TRBJ2-7	few	TGTGCCAGCAGTTCGAAGGGGACACCCTACGAGCAGTACTTC	CASSSKGTPYEQYF
TRBV25-1	.	TRBJ2-3	few	TGTGCCAGCAGCCGAGGGGGGACTGGGGATACGCAGTATTTT	CASSRGGTGDTQYF
TRBV11-2	.	TRBJ2-2	few	TGTGCCAGCAGCTTATCCAGTGTCACCGGGGAGCTGTTTTTT	CASSLSSVTGELFF
TRBV20-1	.	TRBJ2-7	few	TGCAGTGCTAGTGACGTAATCTACGAGCAGTACTTC	CSASDVIYEQYF
TRBV10-3	TRBD1	TRBJ2-1	few	TGTGCCATGACTGATACCGGGACAGGGACCAACAATGAGCAGTTCTTC	CAMTDTGTGTNNEQFF
TRBV5-1	TRBD1	TRBJ1-1	.	TGCGCCAGCAGCTTGGAAAAGGGGGCGACTGAAGCTTTCTTT	CASSLEKGATEAFF
TRBV20-1	.	TRBJ2-4	.	TGCAGTGCTAGAGAGGGAAACGCACTAGCCAAAAACATTCAGTACTTC	CSAREGNALAKNIQYF
TRBV7-9	.	TRBJ2-7	few	TGTGCCAGCAGCTTATTGTCCGGCCACTCCTACGAGCAGTACTTC	CASSLLSGHSYEQYF
TRBV5-1	TRBD1	TRBJ2-1	many	TGCGCCAGCAGCTTGGTCCCTTTGGCAGGGGGTCTATACAATGAGCAGTTCTTC	CASSLVPLAGGLYNEQFF
TRBV7-6	TRBD2	TRBJ2-3	few	TGTGCCAGCAGCTTGTATTCTGCGTTAGCGGGGGGAAGTAGCACAGATACGCAGTATTTT	CASSLYSALAGGSSTDTQYF
TRBV15	.	TRBJ2-2	few	TGTGCCACCAGCTTAGCCGGAGTCTGGCGGGACACTTGGAACACCGGGGAGCTGTTTTTT	CATSLAGVWRDTWNTGELFF
TRBV5-1	.	TRBJ1-6	few	TGCGCCAGCAGCTTGGGTCAGGAAAATTCACCCCTCCACTTT	CASSLGQENSPLHF
TRBV3-1	TRBD2	TRBJ2-5	many	TGTGCCAGCAGCCCATTATTCACTTTAGCGGGTTCAAATCAAGAGACCCAGTACTTC	CASSPLFTLAGSNQETQYF
TRBV15	.	TRBJ1-1	few	TGTGCCACCAGCAGGTTGGAGGACACTGAAGCTTTCTTT	CATSRLEDTEAFF
TRBV10-3	TRBD2	TRBJ2-2	.	TGTGCCATTAAGACTAGCGGGGGCTCGAACACCGGGGAGCTGTTTTTT	CAIKTSGGSNTGELFF
TRBV6-5	TRBD2	TRBJ2-1	.	TGTGCCAGCAGTTATGCTGGACTAGCGGGGGTTCTCTACAATGAGCAGTTCTTC	CASSYAGLAGVLYNEQFF
TRBV20-1	.	TRBJ2-6	.	TGCAGTGCTAGCGGCCGTGGGGCGGACACTGGGGCCAACGTCCTGACTTTC	CSASGRGADTGANVLTF
TRBV27	TRBD2	TRBJ2-5	.	TGTGCCAGCAGTTTTGGGTCTAGCGGGGTAGGGGAGACCCAGTACTTC	CASSFGSSGVGETQYF
TRBV20-1	TRBD2	TRBJ2-7	.	TGCAGTGCGAGAAGGCTAGCGGTGAACTACGAGCTGTACTTC	CSARRLAVNYELYF
TRBV12-3/TRBV12-4	TRBD2	TRBJ2-3	few	TGTGCCAGTCTCCCGCGGGGTAGCGGGGGGTTCACAGATACGCAGTATTTT	CASLPRGSGGFTDTQYF
TRBV20-1	.	TRBJ2-5	.	TGCAGTGCTAGAGACGTCCAAGAGACCCAGTACTTC	CSARDVQETQYF
TRBV14	.	TRBJ2-1	few	TGTGCCAGCGGCGCGGGCGATGAGCAGTTCTTC	CASGAGDEQFF
TRBV2	TRBD2	TRBJ2-1	few	TGTGCCACCGCACTAGCGGGAGTTATAAATGAGCAGTTCTTC	CATALAGVINEQFF
TRBV12-3/TRBV12-4	.	TRBJ2-1	.	TGTGCCAGCAGTTCCTTCCCCCTTAATGAGCAGTTCTTC	CASSSFPLNEQFF
TRBV6-1	TRBD2	TRBJ2-7	few	TGTGCCAGCAGGGAGACAGGGGCCCTAGCGGGAGTCCACTACGAGCAGTACTTC	CASRETGALAGVHYEQYF
TRBV11-1	.	TRBJ2-1	few	TGTGCCAGCAGCTTAGTAAGTAGCGGCCCATCCTACAATGAGCAGTTCTTC	CASSLVSSGPSYNEQFF
TRBV20-1	.	TRBJ2-3	.	TGCAGTGCTCCTCGGACAGCTGGCACAGATACGCAGTATTTT	CSAPRTAGTDTQYF
TRBV5-1	TRBD1	TRBJ2-5	.	TGCGCCAGCAGCTTGGATATGACAGGGGATGGAAACTTC	CASSLDMTGDGNF
TRBV9	.	TRBJ2-7	.	TGTGCCAGCAGCGTAGATCTGACCGGGGAGCAGTACTTC	CASSVDLTGEQYF
TRBV14	.	TRBJ2-4	few	TGTGCCAGCAGCCCGATAGGACAGTCCGGGATAGCCAAAAACATTCAGTACTTC	CASSPIGQSGIAKNIQYF
TRBV2	TRBD2	TRBJ2-3	few	TGTGCCAGTCGTCACCTAGGTTTTAGCGGGACTGGGAGCACAGATACGCAGTATTTT	CASRHLGFSGTGSTDTQYF
TRBV6-1	TRBD1	TRBJ1-6	many	TGTGCCAGCAGTAGGTCAGGGGGTTTCTACGATTCACCCCTCCACTTT	CASSRSGGFYDSPLHF
TRBV5-1	.	TRBJ2-6	many	TGCGCCAGCAGCCCAGAAACTGGGGCCAACGTCCTGACTTTC	CASSPETGANVLTF
TRBV20-1	TRBD2	TRBJ2-1	few	TGCAGTGCTAGAGCCGGGACTAGCGGGGACAATGAGCAGTTCTTC	CSARAGTSGDNEQFF
TRBV10-3	TRBD1	TRBJ1-1	many	TGTGCCAGTGAGCAGGGGGTGAACACTGAAGCTTTCTTT	CASEQGVNTEAFF
TRBV4-1	.	TRBJ2-7	many	TGCGCCAGCAGCCAAGTAACGGACACCGCCTACGAGCAGTACTTC	CASSQVTDTAYEQYF
TRBV4-1	TRBD1	TRBJ1-5	few	TGCGCCAGCAGCCAATCCCCGGGACAGGGGGCTGATCAGCCCCAGCATTTT	CASSQSPGQGADQPQHF
TRBV29-1	.	TRBJ2-7	few	TGCAGCGAGAACATGTCCCCTTACGAGCAGTACTTC	CSENMSPYEQYF
TRBV6-5	.	TRBJ2-3	.	TGTGCCAGCAGTTACTCCTCAGTTGGTTATACGCAGTATTTT	CASSYSSVGYTQYF
TRBV20-1	.	TRBJ2-3	.	TGCAGTGCTAGCCGTGTGGAGGGAGGAACAGATACGCAGTATTTT	CSASRVEGGTDTQYF
TRBV20-1	TRBD2	TRBJ2-5	many	TGCAGTCTAGCGGGAGGGGGAGAGACCCAGTACTTC	CSLAGGGETQYF
TRBV2	TRBD1	TRBJ2-3	few	TGTGCCGGTGGGTCGGGACAGGGCCCAGATACGCAGTATTTT	CAGGSGQGPDTQYF
TRBV20-1	.	TRBJ2-3	few	TGCAGTGCTAGAAGAGGTTGGGGTAGCAGAAGCACAGATACGCAGTATTTT	CSARRGWGSRSTDTQYF
TRBV12-3/TRBV12-4	TRBD2	TRBJ2-1	many	TGTGCCAGCAGTCGCGGGGGGGCATATAACAATGAGCAGTTCTTC	CASSRGGAYNNEQFF
TRBV2	.	TRBJ2-3	few	TGTGCCAGCAGTGAACAGCAATGGGCAGGGAAGAATTCTAGGCAGTATTTT	CASSEQQWAGKNSRQYF
TRBV29-1	.	TRBJ2-1	.	TGCAGCGTTGACCTAGGGGGGGGTCACAATGAGCAGTTCTTC	CSVDLGGGHNEQFF
TRBV12-5	TRBD2	TRBJ2-1	.	TGTGCTAGTGGTTTGGTGGTAGGTACTAGCGGGAAGCAGTTCTTC	CASGLVVGTSGKQFF
TRBV19	.	TRBJ2-1	.	TGTGCCAGTAGTACCGCGGTCTTTCCTTATGAGCAGTTCTTC	CASSTAVFPYEQFF
TRBV7-9	TRBD2	TRBJ2-3	.	TGTGCCAGCAGCTTCGGACTAGCGGGGGGGCCAGATACGCAGTATTTT	CASSFGLAGGPDTQYF
TRBV10-3	TRBD2	TRBJ2-1	.	TGTGCCATCAGTGAATCTCAAGGGACTAGCGGGAGTGATGAGCAGTTCTTC	CAISESQGTSGSDEQFF
TRBV28	TRBD1	TRBJ2-1	.	TGTGCCAGCTTGGGGACAGGGGGGTCCAATGAGCAGTTCTTC	CASLGTGGSNEQFF
TRBV20-1	.	TRBJ1-1	.	TGCAGTGCTAGAGATGCCGCTCGGACAGCCGGAGGTGAAGCTTTCTTT	CSARDAARTAGGEAFF
TRBV11-2	TRBD2	TRBJ2-3	few	TGTGCCAGCAGCTTAGTAACTAGCGGGGGGGCTGTTTTAGGTACAGATACGCAGTATTTT	CASSLVTSGGAVLGTDTQYF
TRBV4-1	.	TRBJ1-5	.	TGCGCCAGCAGCCTCACGAACAGGGTATGGAATCAGCCCCAGCATTTT	CASSLTNRVWNQPQHF
TRBV7-9	TRBD2	TRBJ2-1	few	TGTGCCAGCAGCTTTCGGGGGGGGGCTCCTTACAATGAGCAGTTCTTC	CASSFRGGAPYNEQFF
TRBV27	.	TRBJ2-2	.	TGTGCCAGCAGTTTTACCGGGACACCATACAACACCGGGGAGCTGTTTTTT	CASSFTGTPYNTGELFF
TRBV5-1	.	TRBJ1-1	many	TGCGCCAGCAGCTTGGGCAGTTGGAACACTGAAGCTTTCTTT	CASSLGSWNTEAFF